This T cell receptor beta chain was observed in a study of control samples from healthy donors and cancer patients. Per the germline V gene, CDR1 is MNHNY and CDR2 is SVGAGI (reference sequence). V dropped 5 bases and J dropped 0; count of bases not matched to a gene: 9. The CDR3 is made up of 17 amino acids. Some clones are missing from TCRdb's copy, which holds only in-frame ones; the method was immunoSEQ multiplex PCR. The repertoire holds 51,000 or so clones, with about four fifths as singletons. This sequence originates from a man in his sixties or seventies in good health. The gene calls are TRBV6-6 and TRBJ1-1; 10 bases line up with TRBD1. The sequencing sample was made of blood. The CDR3 nucleotides read TGTGCCAGCAGTCGGATGCGCGGGACAGGGGTGAACACTGAAGCTTTCTTT. Translation gives CASSRMRGTGVNTEAFF.